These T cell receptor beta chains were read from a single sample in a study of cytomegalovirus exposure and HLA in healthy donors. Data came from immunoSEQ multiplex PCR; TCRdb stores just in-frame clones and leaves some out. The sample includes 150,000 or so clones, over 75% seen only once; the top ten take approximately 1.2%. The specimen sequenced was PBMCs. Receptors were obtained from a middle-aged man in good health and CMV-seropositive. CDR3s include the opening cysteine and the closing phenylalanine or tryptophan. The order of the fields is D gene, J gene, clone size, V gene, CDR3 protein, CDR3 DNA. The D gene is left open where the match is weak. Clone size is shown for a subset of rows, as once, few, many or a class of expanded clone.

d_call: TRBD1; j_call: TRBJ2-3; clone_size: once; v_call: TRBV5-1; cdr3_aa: CASSLTGTGEADTQYF; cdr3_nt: TGCGCCAGCAGCTTGACGGGGACAGGGGAAGCAGATACGCAGTATTTT
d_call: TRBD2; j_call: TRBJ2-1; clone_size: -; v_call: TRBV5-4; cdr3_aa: CASSLARSGRYNEQFF; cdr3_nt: TGTGCCAGCAGCTTGGCCCGGAGCGGGAGATACAATGAGCAGTTCTTC
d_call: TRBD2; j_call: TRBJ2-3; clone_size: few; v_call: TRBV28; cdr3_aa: CASSLSAERGADTQYF; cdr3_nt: TGTGCCAGCAGTCTATCAGCCGAGCGGGGGGCGGATACGCAGTATTTT
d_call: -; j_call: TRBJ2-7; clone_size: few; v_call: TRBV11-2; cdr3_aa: CASSISYEQYF; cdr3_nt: TGTGCCAGCAGCATCAGTTACGAGCAGTACTTC
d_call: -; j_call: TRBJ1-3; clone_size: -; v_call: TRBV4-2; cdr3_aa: CASSQVFSSGNTIYF; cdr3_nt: TGTGCCAGCAGCCAAGTATTCAGCTCTGGAAACACCATATATTTT
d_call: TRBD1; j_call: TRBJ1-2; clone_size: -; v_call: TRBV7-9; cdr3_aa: CASSLPYDRATYGYTF; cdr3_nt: TGTGCCAGCAGCTTACCCTACGACAGGGCAACCTATGGCTACACCTTC
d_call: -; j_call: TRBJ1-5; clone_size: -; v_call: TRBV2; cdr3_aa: CASSDQTGGQPQHF; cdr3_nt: TGTGCCAGCAGTGACCAGACAGGTGGTCAGCCCCAGCATTTT
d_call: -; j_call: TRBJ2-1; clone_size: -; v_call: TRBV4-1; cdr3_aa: CASSRIPPFRNEQFF; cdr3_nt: TGCGCCAGCAGCCGAATCCCCCCTTTTCGGAATGAGCAGTTCTTC
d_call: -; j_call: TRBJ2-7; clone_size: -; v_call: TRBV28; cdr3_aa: CASSGPVAHEQYF; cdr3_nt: TGTGCCAGCAGTGGCCCAGTGGCCCACGAGCAGTACTTC
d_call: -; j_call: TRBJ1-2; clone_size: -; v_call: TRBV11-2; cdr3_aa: CASSSRPLAYGYTF; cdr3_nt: TGTGCCAGCAGCTCCCGACCTTTAGCCTATGGCTACACCTTC
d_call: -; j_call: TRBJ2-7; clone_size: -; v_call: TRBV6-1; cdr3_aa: CASSDRGREQYF; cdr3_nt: TGTGCCAGCAGTGATAGGGGCCGGGAGCAGTACTTC
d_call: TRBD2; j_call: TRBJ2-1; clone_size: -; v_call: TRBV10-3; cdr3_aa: CAISDPAGGNEQFF; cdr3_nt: TGTGCCATCAGTGACCCAGCGGGAGGCAATGAGCAGTTCTTC
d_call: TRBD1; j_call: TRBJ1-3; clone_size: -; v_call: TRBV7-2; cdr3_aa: CASSSGQGGNTIYF; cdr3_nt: TGTGCCAGCAGCTCGGGACAGGGAGGAAACACCATATATTTT
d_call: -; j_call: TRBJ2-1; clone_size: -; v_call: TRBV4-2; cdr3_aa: CASSSVKGSYNEQFF; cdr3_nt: TGTGCCAGCAGTTCGGTTAAGGGGTCCTACAATGAGCAGTTCTTC
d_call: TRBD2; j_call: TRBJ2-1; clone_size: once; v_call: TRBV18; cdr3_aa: CASSRGLAGGINEQFF; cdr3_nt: TGTGCCAGCTCGAGAGGACTAGCGGGAGGTATCAATGAGCAGTTCTTC
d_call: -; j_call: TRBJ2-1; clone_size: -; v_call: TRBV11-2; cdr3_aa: CASRHSRYNEQFF; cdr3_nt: TGTGCCAGCAGGCATTCGAGGTACAATGAGCAGTTCTTC
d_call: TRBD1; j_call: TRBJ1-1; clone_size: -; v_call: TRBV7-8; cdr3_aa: CASSLGAGGNYNTEAFF; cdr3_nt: TGTGCCAGCAGCTTAGGGGCAGGGGGGAATTACAACACTGAAGCTTTCTTT
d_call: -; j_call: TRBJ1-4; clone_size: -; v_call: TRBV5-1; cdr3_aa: CASSPRDNEKLFF; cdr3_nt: TGCGCCAGCAGCCCCAGGGATAATGAAAAACTGTTTTTT
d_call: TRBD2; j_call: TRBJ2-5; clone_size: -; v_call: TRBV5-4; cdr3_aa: CASSLTSAQETQYF; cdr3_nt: TGTGCCAGCAGCTTAACTAGCGCTCAAGAGACCCAGTACTTC
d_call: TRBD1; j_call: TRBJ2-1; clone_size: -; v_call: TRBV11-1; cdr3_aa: CASSLRGLGGEQFF; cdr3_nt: TGTGCCAGCAGCTTAAGGGGGCTTGGGGGTGAGCAGTTCTTC
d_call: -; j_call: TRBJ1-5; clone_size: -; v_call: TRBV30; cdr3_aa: CAWSGEGYNQPQHF; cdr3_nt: TGTGCCTGGAGTGGGGAGGGTTACAATCAGCCCCAGCATTTT
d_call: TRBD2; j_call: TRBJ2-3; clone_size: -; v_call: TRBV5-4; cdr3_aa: CASSFGLAGTDTQYF; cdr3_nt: TGTGCCAGCAGCTTTGGGCTAGCGGGCACAGATACGCAGTATTTT
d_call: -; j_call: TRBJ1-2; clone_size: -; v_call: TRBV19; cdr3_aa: CASSTRGEGGYTF; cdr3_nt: TGTGCCAGTAGTACGCGGGGGGAAGGTGGCTACACCTTC
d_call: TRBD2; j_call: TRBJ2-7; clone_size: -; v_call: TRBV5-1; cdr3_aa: CASSLGGAGGTYEQYF; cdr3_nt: TGCGCCAGCAGCTTGGGGGGAGCGGGAGGCACGTACGAGCAGTACTTC
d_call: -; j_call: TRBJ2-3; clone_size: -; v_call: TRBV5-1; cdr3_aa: CASSFRSAGTDTQYF; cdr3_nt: TGCGCCAGCAGCTTTAGATCGGCGGGAACAGATACGCAGTATTTT
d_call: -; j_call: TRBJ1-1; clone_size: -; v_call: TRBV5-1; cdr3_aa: CASSVAGITEAFF; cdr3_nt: TGCGCCAGCAGCGTAGCCGGGATTACTGAAGCTTTCTTT
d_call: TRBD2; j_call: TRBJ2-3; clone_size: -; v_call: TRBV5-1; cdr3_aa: CASSLALAGIDTQYF; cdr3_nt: TGCGCCAGCAGCTTAGCCCTAGCGGGTATAGATACGCAGTATTTT
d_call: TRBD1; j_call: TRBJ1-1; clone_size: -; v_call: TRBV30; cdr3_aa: CAWKRQGYTEAFF; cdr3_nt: TGTGCCTGGAAAAGACAGGGATACACTGAAGCTTTCTTT
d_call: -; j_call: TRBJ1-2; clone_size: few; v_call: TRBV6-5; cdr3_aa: CASRGRVGGYGYTF; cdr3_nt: TGTGCCAGCAGGGGGAGGGTCGGGGGCTATGGCTACACCTTC
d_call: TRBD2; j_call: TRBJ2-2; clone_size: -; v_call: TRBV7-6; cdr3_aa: CASSNPRGTSGRLGNTGELFF; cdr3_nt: TGTGCCAGCAGCAATCCCCGGGGGACTAGCGGGAGGTTAGGGAACACCGGGGAGCTGTTTTTT
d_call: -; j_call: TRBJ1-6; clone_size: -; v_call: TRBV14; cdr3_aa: CASSQDGGYNSPLHF; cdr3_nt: TGTGCCAGCAGCCAAGATGGAGGCTATAATTCACCCCTCCACTTT
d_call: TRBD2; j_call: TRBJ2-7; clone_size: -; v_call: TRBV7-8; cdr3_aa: CASSSRLAPSSYEQYF; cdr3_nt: TGTGCCAGCAGCTCGAGACTAGCGCCGAGCTCCTACGAGCAGTACTTC
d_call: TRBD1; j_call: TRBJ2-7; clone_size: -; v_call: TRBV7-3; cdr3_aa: CASSPRTGLNEQYF; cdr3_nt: TGTGCCAGCAGCCCCCGGACAGGGTTAAACGAGCAGTACTTC
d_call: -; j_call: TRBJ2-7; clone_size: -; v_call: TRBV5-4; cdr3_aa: CASSLGPLGPYEQYF; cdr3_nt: TGTGCCAGCAGCTTGGGTCCGTTGGGGCCCTACGAGCAGTACTTC
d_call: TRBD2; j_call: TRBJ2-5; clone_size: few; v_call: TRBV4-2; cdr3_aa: CASSQGTSLQETQYF; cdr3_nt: TGTGCCAGCAGCCAAGGGACTAGTTTACAAGAGACCCAGTACTTC
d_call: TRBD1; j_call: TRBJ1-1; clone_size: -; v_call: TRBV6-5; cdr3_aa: CASSSDRTNTEAFF; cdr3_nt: TGTGCCAGCAGTTCGGACAGGACGAACACTGAAGCTTTCTTT
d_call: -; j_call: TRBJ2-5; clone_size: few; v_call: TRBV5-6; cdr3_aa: CASSLRGEETQYF; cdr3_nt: TGTGCCAGCAGCTTACGCGGGGAAGAGACCCAGTACTTC
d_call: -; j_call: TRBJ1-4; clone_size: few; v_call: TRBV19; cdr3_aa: CASSITHRATNEKLFF; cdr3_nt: TGTGCCAGTAGTATCACTCACAGGGCAACTAATGAAAAACTGTTTTTT